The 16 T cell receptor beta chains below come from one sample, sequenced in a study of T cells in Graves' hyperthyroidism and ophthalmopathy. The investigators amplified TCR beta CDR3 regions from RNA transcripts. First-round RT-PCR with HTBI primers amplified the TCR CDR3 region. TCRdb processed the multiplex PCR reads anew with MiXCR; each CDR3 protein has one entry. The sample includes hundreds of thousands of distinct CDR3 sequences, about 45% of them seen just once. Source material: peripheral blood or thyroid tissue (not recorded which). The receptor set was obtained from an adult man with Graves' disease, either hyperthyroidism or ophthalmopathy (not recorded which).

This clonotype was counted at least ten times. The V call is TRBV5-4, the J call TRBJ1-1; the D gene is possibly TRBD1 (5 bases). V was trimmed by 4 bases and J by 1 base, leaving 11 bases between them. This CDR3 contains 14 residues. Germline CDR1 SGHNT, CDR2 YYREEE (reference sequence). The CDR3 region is CASSVGRANTEAFF. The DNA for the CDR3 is TGTGCCAGCAGCGTGGGGCGGGCGAACACTGAAGCTTTCTTT.

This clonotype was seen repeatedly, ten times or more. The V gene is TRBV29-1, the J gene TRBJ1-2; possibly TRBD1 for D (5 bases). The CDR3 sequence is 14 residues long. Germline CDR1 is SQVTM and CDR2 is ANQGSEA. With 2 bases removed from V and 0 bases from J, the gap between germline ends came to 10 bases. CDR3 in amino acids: CSVERGIPNYGYTF. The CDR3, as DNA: TGCAGCGTTGAACGGGGGATTCCTAACTATGGCTACACCTTC. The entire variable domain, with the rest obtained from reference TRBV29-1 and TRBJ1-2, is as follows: SAVISQKPSRDICQRGTSLTIQCQVDSQVTMMFWYRQQPGQSLTLIATANQGSEATYESGFVIDKFPISRPNLTFSTLTVSNMSPEDSSIYLCSVERGIPNYGYTFGSGTRLTVV.

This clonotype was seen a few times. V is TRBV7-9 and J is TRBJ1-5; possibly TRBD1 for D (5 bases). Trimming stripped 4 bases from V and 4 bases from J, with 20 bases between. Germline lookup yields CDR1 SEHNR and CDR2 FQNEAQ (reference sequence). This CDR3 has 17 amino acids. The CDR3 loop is CASSSYPPGRTNQPQHF. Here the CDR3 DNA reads TGTGCCAGCAGCTCATACCCACCGGGACGGACAAATCAGCCCCAGCATTTT.

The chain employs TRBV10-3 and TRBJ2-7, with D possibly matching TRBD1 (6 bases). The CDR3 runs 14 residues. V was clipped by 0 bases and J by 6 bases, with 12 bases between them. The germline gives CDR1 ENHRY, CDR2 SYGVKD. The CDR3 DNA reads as TGTGCCATCAGTGAGTCAGGGGGTGGCGGCGAGCAGTACTTC. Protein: CAISESGGGGEQYF.

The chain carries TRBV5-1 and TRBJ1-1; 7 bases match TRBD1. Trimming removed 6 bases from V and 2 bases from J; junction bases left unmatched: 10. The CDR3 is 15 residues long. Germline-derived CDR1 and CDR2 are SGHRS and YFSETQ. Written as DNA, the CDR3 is TGCGCCAGCAACCAACTGACAGGGCAAAACACTGAAGCTTTCTTT. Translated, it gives CASNQLTGQNTEAFF.

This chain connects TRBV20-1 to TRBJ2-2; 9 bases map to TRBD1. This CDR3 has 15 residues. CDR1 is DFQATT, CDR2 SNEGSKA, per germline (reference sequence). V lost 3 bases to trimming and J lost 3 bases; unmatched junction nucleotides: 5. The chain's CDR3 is CSASEDRGYTGELFF. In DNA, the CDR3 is TGCAGTGCTAGTGAGGACAGGGGATACACCGGGGAGCTGTTTTTT.

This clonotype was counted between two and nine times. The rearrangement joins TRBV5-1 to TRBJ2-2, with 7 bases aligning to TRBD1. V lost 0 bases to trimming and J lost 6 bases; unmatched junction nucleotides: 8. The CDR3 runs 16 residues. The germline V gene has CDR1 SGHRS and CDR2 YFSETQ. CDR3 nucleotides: TGCGCCAGCAGCTTGGACAGGGGATACTCAGCCGGGGAGCTGTTTTTT. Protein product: CASSLDRGYSAGELFF.

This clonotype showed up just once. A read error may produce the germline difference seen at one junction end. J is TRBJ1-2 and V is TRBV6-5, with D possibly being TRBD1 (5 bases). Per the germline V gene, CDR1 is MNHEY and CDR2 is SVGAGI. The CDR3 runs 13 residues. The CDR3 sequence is CAISRWDNYGYTF. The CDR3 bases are TGTGCCATCAGTCGCTGGGACAACTATGGCTACACCTTC.

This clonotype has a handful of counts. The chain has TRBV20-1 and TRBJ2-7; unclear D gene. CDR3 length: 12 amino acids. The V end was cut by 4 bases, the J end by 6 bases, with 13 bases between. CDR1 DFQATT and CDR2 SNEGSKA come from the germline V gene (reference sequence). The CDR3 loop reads CSATPGPGEQYF. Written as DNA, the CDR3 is TGCAGTGCTACGCCGGGCCCCGGCGAGCAGTACTTC.

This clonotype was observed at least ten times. CDR3 loop: CATSDSQTGVGYEQYF. CDR3 nucleotides: TGTGCCACCAGTGATTCGCAGACAGGTGTGGGCTACGAGCAGTACTTC. The genes are TRBV24-1 and TRBJ2-7; tentatively, D is TRBD1 (6 bases). V was pared by 2 bases and J by 3 bases, with 16 bases between. This CDR3 has 16 amino acids. CDR1 and CDR2 (germline): KGHDR, SFDVKD.

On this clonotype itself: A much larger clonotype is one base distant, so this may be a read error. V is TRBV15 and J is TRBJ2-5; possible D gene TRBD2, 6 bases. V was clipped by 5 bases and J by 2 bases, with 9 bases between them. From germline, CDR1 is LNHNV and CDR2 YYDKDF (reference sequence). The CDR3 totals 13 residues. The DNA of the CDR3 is TGTGCCACCAGCCGGGGGAGACAAGAGACCCAGTACTTC. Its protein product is CATSRGRQETQYF.

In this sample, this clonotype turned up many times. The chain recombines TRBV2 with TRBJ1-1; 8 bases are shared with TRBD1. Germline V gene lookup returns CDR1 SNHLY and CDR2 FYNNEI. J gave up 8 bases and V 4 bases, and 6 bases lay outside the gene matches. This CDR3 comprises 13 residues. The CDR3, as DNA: TGTGCCAGCAGTGGACAGGGGACGGCAGAAGCTTTCTTT. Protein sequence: CASSGQGTAEAFF.

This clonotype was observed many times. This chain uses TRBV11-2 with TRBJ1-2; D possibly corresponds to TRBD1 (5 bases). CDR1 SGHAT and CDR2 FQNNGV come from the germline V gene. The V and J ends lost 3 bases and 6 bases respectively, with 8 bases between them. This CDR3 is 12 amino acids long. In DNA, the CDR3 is TGTGCCAGCAGCTTGACAGCGGATGGCTACACCTTC. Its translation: CASSLTADGYTF.

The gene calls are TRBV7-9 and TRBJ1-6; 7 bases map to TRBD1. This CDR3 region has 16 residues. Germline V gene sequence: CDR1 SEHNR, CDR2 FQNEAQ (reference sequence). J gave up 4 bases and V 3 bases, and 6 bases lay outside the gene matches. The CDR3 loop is CASSFEDRSYNSPLHF. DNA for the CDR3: TGTGCCAGCAGCTTTGAGGACAGGTCTTATAATTCACCCCTCCACTTT. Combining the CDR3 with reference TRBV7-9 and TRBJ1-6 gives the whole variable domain DTGVSQNPRHKITKRGQNVTFRCDPISEHNRLYWYRQTLGQGPEFLTYFQNEAQLEKSRLLSDRFSAERPKGSFSTLEIQRTEQGDSAMYLCASSFEDRSYNSPLHFGNGTRLTVT.

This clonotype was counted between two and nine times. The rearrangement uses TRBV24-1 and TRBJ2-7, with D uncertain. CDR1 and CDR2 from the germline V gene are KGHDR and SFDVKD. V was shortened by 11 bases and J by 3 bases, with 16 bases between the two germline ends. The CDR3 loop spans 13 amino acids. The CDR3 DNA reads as TGTGCCAGCGCTAAAGCGACCAACTACGAGCAGTACTTC. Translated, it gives CASAKATNYEQYF.

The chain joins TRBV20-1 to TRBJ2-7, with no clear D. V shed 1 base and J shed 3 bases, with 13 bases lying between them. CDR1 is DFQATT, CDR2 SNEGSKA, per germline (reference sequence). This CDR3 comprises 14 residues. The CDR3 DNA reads TGCAGTGCTAGAGGGGCACCAGGTCTCTACGAGCAGTACTTC. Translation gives CSARGAPGLYEQYF.